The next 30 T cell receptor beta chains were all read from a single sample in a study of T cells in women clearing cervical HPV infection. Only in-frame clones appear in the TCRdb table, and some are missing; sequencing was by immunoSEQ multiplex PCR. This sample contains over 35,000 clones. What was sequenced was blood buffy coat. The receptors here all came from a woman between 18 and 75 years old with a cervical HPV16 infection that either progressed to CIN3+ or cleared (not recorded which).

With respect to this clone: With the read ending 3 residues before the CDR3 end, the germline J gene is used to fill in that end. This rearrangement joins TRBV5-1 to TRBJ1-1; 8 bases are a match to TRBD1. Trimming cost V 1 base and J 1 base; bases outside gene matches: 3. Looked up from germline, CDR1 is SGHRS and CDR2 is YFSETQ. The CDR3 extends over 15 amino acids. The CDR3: CASSLYQGANTEAFF. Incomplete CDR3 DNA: TGCGCCAGCAGCTTGTACCAGGGGGCGAACACTGAA.

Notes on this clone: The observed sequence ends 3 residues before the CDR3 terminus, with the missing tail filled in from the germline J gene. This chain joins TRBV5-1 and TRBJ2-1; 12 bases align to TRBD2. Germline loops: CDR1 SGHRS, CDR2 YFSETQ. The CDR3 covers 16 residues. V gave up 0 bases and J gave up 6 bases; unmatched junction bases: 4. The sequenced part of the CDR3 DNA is TGCGCCAGCAGCTTGGAGGCTAGCGGGGGGGTCAATGAG. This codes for CASSLEASGGVNE. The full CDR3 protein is CASSLEASGGVNEQFF.

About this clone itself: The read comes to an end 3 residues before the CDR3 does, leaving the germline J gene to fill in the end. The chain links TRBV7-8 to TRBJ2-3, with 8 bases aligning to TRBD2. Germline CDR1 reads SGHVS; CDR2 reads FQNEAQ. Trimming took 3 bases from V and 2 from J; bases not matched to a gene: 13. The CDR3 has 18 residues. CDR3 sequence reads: CASSLGRLAGSHTDTQYF. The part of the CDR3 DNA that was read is TGTGCCAGCAGCTTGGGAAGGCTAGCGGGTTCGCACACAGATACG.

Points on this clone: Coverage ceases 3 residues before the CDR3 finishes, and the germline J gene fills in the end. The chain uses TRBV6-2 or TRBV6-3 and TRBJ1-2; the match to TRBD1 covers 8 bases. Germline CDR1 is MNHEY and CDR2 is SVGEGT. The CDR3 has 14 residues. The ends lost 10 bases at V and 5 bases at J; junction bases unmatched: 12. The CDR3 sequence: CATQFQGAGYGYTF. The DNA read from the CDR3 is TGTGCCACCCAATTCCAGGGGGCCGGTTATGGC.

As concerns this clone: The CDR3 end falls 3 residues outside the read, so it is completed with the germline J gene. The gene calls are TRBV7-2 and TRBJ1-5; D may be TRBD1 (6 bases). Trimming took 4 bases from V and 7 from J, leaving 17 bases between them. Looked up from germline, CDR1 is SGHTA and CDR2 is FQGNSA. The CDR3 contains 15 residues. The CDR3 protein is CASSSPGEEGQPQHF. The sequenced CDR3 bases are TGTGCCAGCAGCTCACCAGGGGAAGAAGGCCAGCCC.

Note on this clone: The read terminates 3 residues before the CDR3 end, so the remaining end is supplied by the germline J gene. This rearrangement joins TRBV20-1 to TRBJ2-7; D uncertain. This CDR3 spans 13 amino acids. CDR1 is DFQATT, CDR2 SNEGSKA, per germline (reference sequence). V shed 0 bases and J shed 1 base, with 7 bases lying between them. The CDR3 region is CSARESGSYEQYF. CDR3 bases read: TGCAGTGCTAGAGAGTCAGGTTCCTACGAG.

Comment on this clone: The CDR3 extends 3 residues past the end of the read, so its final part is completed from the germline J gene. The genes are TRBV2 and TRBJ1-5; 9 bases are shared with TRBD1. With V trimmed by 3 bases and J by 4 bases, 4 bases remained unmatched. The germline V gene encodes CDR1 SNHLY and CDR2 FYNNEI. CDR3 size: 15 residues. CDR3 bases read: TGTGCCAGCAGTGATCGGACAGGGGATAATCAGCCC. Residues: CASSDRTGDNQP. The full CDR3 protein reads CASSDRTGDNQPQHF. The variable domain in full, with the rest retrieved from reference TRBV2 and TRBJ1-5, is EPEVTQTPSHQVTQMGQEVILRCVPISNHLYFYWYRQILGQKVEFLVSFYNNEISEKSEIFDDQFSVERPDGSNFTLKIRSTKLEDSAMYFCASSDRTGDNQPQHFGDGTRLSIL.

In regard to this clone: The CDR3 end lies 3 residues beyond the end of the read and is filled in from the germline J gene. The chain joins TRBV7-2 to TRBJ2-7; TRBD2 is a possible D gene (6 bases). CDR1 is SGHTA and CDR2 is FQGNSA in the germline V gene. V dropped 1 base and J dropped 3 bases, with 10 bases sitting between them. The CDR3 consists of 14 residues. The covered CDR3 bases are TGTGCCAGCAGCTTAGAGGCGGGGCGCTACGAG. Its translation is CASSLEAGRYE. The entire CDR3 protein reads CASSLEAGRYEQYF.

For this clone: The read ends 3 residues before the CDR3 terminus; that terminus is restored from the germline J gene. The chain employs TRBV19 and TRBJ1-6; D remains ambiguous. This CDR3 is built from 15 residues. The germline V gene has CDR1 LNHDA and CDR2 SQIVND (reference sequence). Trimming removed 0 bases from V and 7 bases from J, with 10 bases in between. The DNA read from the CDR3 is TGTGCCAGTAGTATAGAACAAGCGCGGAATTCACCC. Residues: CASSIEQARNSP. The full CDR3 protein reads CASSIEQARNSPLHF.

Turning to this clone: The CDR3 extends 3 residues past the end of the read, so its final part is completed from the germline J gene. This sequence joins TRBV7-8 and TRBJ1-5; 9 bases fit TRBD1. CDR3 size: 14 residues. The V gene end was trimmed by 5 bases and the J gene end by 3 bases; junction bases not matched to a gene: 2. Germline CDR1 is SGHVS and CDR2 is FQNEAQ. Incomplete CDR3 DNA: TGTGCCAGCAGCGAACAGGGGGCCAATCAGCCC. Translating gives CASSEQGANQP. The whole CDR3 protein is CASSEQGANQPQHF.

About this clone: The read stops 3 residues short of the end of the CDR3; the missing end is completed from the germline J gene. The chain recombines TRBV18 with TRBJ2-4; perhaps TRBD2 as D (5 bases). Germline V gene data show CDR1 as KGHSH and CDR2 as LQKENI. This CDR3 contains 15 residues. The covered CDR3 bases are TGTGCCAGCTCACCCTTCACAGAGACTAACTATGGT. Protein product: CASSPFTETNYG. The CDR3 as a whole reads CASSPFTETNYGQYF. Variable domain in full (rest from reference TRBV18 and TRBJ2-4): NAGVMQNPRHLVRRRGQEARLRCSPMKGHSHVYWYRQLPEEGLKFMVYLQKENIIDESGMPKERFSAEFPKEGPSILRIQQVVRGDSAAYFCASSPFTETNYGQYFGAGTRLSVL.

Partial CDR3 DNA: TGTGCCTGGAGTTTTCAGAAAGATACC. This gives the protein CAWSFQKDT. The whole CDR3 is CAWSFQKDTYTF. The rearrangement joins TRBV30 to TRBJ1-2; unclear D gene. The read ends 3 residues shy of where the CDR3 ends; the end is completed using the germline J gene. CDR3 length: 12 residues. In germline, CDR1 is GTSNPN, CDR2 SVGIG (reference sequence).

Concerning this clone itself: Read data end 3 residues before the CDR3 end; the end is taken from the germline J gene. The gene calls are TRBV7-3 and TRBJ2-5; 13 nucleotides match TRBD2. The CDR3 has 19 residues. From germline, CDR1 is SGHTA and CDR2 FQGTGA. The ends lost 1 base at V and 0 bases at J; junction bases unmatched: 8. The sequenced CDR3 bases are TGTGCCAGCAGCTTAAAGGGCCCGACTAGCGGGGGGCACCAAGAGACC. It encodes CASSLKGPTSGGHQET. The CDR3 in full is CASSLKGPTSGGHQETQYF. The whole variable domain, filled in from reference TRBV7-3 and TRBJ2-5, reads GAGVSQTPSNKVTEKGKYVELRCDPISGHTALYWYRQSLGQGPEFLIYFQGTGAADDSGLPNDRFFAVRPEGSVSTLKIQRTERGDSAVYLCASSLKGPTSGGHQETQYFGPGTRLLVL.

CDR3 in amino acids: CASSLRKGLNTEAFF. Incomplete CDR3 DNA: TGTGCCAGCAGCTTAAGAAAGGGCCTGAACACTGAA. The J gene is TRBJ1-1, the V gene TRBV7-3, with no clear D. The read terminates 3 residues before the CDR3 end, so the remaining end is supplied by the germline J gene. Germline CDR1 SGHTA, CDR2 FQGTGA. Trimming shortened V by 1 base and J by 0 bases, and 9 bases separated the two germline ends. CDR3 length equals 15 residues. The full variable domain, with the rest looked up from reference TRBV7-3 and TRBJ1-1, is GAGVSQTPSNKVTEKGKYVELRCDPISGHTALYWYRQSLGQGPEFLIYFQGTGAADDSGLPNDRFFAVRPEGSVSTLKIQRTERGDSAVYLCASSLRKGLNTEAFFGQGTRLTVV.

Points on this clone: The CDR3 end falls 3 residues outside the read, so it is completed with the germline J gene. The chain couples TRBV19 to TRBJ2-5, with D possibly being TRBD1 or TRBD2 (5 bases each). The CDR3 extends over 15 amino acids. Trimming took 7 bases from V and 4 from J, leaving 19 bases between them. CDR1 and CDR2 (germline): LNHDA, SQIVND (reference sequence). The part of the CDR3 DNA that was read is TGTGCCAGTAATTCAGGGAGACTCGAAGCAGAGACC. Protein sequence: CASNSGRLEAET. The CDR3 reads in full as CASNSGRLEAETQYF.

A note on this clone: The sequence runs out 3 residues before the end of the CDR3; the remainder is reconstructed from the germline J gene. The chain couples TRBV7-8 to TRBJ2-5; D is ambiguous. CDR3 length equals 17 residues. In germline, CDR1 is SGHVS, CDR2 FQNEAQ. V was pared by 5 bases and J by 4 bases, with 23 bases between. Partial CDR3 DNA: TGTGCCAGCAGCCCCTCCCTCCGTACCCTAGATGGAGAGACC. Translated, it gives CASSPSLRTLDGET. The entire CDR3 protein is CASSPSLRTLDGETQYF.

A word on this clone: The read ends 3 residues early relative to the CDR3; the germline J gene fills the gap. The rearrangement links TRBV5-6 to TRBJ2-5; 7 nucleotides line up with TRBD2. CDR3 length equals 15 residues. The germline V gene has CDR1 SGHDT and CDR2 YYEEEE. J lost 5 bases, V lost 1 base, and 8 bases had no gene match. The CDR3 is CASSLPTGGRETQYF. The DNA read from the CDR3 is TGTGCCAGCAGCTTGCCAACGGGGGGACGTGAGACC.

Partial CDR3 DNA: TGTGCCTGGGGAAGCGGGGGGGCGGCCAATGAG. Its protein is CAWGSGGAANE. The whole CDR3 protein is CAWGSGGAANEQFF. J is TRBJ2-1 and V is TRBV30, with TRBD2 matching 10 bases. The read is 3 residues too short to cover the CDR3 end, so that end is filled in from the germline J gene. CDR3 length equals 14 residues. Germline values: CDR1 GTSNPN, CDR2 SVGIG (reference sequence). Losses at the gene ends were 5 bases for V and 6 bases for J; bases not matched to a gene: 7.

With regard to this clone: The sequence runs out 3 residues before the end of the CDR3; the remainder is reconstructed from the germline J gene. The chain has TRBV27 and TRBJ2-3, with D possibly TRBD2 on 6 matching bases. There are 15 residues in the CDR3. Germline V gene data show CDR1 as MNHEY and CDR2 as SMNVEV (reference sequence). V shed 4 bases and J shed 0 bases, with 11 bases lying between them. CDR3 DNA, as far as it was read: TGTGCCAGCAGTTATGGGACTTCTAGCACAGATACG. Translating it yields CASSYGTSSTDT. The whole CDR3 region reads CASSYGTSSTDTQYF.

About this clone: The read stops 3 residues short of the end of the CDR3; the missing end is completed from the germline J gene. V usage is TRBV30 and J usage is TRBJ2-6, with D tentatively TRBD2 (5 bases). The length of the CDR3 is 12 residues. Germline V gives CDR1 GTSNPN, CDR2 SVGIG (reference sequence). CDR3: CAWGYEGGVLTF. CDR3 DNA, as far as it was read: TGTGCCTGGGGGTATGAGGGCGGGGTC.

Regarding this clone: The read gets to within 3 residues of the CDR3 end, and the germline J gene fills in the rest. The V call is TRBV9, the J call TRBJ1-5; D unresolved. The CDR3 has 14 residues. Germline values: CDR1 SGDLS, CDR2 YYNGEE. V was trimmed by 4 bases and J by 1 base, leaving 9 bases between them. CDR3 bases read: TGTGCCAGCAGCCCCGCCGGGAGCAATCAGCCC. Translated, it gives CASSPAGSNQP. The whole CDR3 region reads CASSPAGSNQPQHF.

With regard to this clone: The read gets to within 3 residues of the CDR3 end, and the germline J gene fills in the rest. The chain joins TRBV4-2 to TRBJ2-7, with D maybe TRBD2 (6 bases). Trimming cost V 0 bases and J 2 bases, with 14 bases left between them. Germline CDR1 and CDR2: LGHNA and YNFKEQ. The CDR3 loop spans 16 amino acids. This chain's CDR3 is CASSQEARGEAYEQYF. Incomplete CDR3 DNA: TGTGCCAGCAGCCAAGAGGCTCGCGGGGAGGCCTACGAG.

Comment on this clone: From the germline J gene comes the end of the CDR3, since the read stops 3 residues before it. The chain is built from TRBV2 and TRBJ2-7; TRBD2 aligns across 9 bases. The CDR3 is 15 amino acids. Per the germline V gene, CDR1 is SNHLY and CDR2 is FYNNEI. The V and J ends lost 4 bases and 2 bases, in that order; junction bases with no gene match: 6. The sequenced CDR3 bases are TGTGCCAGCAGTGGCGGGGGGGTATTACCCTACGAG. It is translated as CASSGGGVLPYE. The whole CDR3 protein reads CASSGGGVLPYEQYF. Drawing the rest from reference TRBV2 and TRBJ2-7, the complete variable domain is EPEVTQTPSHQVTQMGQEVILRCVPISNHLYFYWYRQILGQKVEFLVSFYNNEISEKSEIFDDQFSVERPDGSNFTLKIRSTKLEDSAMYFCASSGGGVLPYEQYFGPGTRLTVT.

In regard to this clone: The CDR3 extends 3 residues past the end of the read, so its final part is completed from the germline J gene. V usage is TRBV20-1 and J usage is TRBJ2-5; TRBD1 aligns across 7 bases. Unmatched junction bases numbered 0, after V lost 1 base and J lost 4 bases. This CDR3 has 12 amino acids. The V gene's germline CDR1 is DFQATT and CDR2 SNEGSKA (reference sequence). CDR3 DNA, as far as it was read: TGCAGTGCTAGAGGGGACAGAGAGACC. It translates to CSARGDRET. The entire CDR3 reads CSARGDRETQYF.

CDR3 DNA, as far as it was read: TGTGCCAGCAGCTTGGGTGGGGGAGGGGGAGAGACC. This codes for CASSLGGGGGET. The CDR3 in its entirety is CASSLGGGGGETQYF. The chain joins TRBV5-6 to TRBJ2-5, with D possibly matching TRBD2 (7 bases). Read data end 3 residues before the CDR3 end; the end is taken from the germline J gene. Germline V gene sequence: CDR1 SGHDT, CDR2 YYEEEE. Trimming left V 0 bases short and J 4 bases short, with 13 bases between. The length of the CDR3 is 15 residues.

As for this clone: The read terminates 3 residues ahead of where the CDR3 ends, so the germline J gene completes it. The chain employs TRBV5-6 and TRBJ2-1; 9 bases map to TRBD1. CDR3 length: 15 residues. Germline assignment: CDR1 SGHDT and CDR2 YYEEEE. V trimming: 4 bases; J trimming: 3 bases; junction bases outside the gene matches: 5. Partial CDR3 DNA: TGTGCCAGCAGCCCCGGGACAGGGATCTACAATGAG. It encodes CASSPGTGIYNE. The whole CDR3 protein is CASSPGTGIYNEQFF.

CDR3 region: CASSGTSGSFGTQYF. The CDR3 DNA, read in part, is TGTGCCAGCAGTGGCACTAGCGGGAGTTTTGGTACG. This chain links TRBV2 with TRBJ2-3, with 11 nucleotides matching TRBD2. The read falls 3 residues short of the CDR3 end, and the missing part is taken from the germline J gene. V gave up 4 bases and J gave up 8 bases; unmatched junction bases: 8. Looked up from germline, CDR1 is SNHLY and CDR2 is FYNNEI. This CDR3 comprises 15 residues.

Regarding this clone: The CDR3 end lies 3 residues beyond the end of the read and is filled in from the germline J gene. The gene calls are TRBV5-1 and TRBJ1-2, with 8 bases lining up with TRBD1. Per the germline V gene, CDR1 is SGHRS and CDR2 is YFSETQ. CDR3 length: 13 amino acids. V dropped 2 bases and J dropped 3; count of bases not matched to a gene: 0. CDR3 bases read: TGCGCCAGCAGCTTACAGGGGGACTATGGC. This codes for CASSLQGDYG. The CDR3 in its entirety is CASSLQGDYGYTF.

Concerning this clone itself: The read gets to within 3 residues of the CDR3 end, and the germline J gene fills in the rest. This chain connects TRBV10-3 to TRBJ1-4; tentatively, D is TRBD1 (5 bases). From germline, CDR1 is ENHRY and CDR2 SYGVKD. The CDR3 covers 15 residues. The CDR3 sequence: CAIRAGITGANVLFF. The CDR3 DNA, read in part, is TGTGCCATCAGGGCCGGGATCACTGGGGCCAACGTA.

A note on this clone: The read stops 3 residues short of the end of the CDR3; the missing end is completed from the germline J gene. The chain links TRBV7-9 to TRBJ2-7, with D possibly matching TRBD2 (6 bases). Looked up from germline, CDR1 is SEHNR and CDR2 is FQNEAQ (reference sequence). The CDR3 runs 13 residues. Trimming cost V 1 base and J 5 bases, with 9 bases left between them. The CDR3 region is CASSLGRGHEQYF. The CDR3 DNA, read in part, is TGTGCCAGCAGCTTAGGGAGGGGCCACGAG.